Listed below are T cell receptor beta chains from one sample, sequenced in a study of identical twins. TCRdb re-derived calls from the 5' RACE reads in MiXCR, one entry per CDR3 protein. The data show around 340,000 distinct CDR3 sequences, with roughly 9% seen just once and under 10% held by the top ten. The sample consisted of naive T cells sorted from blood. Source of these receptors: a woman aged 45 to 65 in good health. CDR3s include the opening cysteine and the closing phenylalanine or tryptophan. D genes are given only for firm matches. The listing skips clone size in some rows; elsewhere it reads once, few, many or a size class.

len	v_gene	d_gene	abundance	j_gene	CDR3nt	CDR3aa
17	TRBV5-1	.	few	TRBJ2-2	TGCGCCAGCAGCTTGGGATGGGCGGTCTCGAACACCGGGGAGCTGTTTTTT	CASSLGWAVSNTGELFF
13	TRBV20-1	.	few	TRBJ2-7	TGCAGTGCTAACTTGAGGGGGGCTGACGAGCAGTACTTC	CSANLRGADEQYF
16	TRBV2	TRBD1	few	TRBJ1-4	TGTGCCAGCAGTGAACGGCGGACAGGGATTCTTGAAAAACTGTTTTTT	CASSERRTGILEKLFF
14	TRBV9	TRBD2	few	TRBJ2-7	TGTGCCAGCAGCGCCGGGACTAGCTCCTACGAGCAGTACTTC	CASSAGTSSYEQYF
14	TRBV5-1	.	few	TRBJ1-1	TGCGCCAGCAGCTTTCCAGGGCTCGACACTGAAGCTTTCTTT	CASSFPGLDTEAFF
16	TRBV4-2	TRBD2	few	TRBJ2-1	TGTGCCAGCAGCCAACCGGCGGGACTAGCGGAAAATGAGCAGTTCTTC	CASSQPAGLAENEQFF
17	TRBV5-6	.	.	TRBJ2-4	TGTGCCAGCAGCCCAGGTCCGCTACGGGTAGCCAAAAACATTCAGTACTTC	CASSPGPLRVAKNIQYF
14	TRBV6-5	.	few	TRBJ2-2	TGTGCCAGCAGACCCACAGGGTTCGGCGGGGAGCTGTTTTTT	CASRPTGFGGELFF
13	TRBV29-1	TRBD1	few	TRBJ2-7	TGCAGCGTGGGACAGGGAGGTTGGGGGGAGCAGTACTTC	CSVGQGGWGEQYF
15	TRBV5-1	.	many	TRBJ2-5	TGCGCCAGCAGCCCGGGTGGGGCAATGGCAGAGACCCAGTACTTC	CASSPGGAMAETQYF
16	TRBV6-1	TRBD2	few	TRBJ2-4	TGTGCCAGCAGTGTCGGGGGGAGGGCTGCCAAAAACATTCAGTACTTC	CASSVGGRAAKNIQYF
16	TRBV20-1	TRBD2	.	TRBJ2-3	TGCAGTGCTCCAGGGATGAGGGAGGGCCCCACAGATACGCAGTATTTT	CSAPGMREGPTDTQYF
15	TRBV11-2	TRBD2	few	TRBJ2-5	TGTGCCAGCAGTTATAGCGGGAGGATCCAAGAGACCCAGTACTTC	CASSYSGRIQETQYF
10	TRBV21-1	.	.	TRBJ2-7	TGTGCCAGCAGCACGGAAGAGCAGTACTTC	CASSTEEQYF
20	TRBV21-1	.	.	TRBJ1-2	TGTGCCAGCAGCGCGCGAATTATGGGAGGGACAGCTAGATTTCGCTATGGCTACACCTTC	CASSARIMGGTARFRYGYTF
14	TRBV12-3/TRBV12-4	.	few	TRBJ2-1	TGTGCCAGCGGATCGGACTCCCTCCGGGCGGAGCAGTTCTTC	CASGSDSLRAEQFF
15	TRBV5-4	TRBD1	few	TRBJ1-2	TGTGCCAGCAGTTACCGGGACAGGGGAGGCTATGGCTACACCTTC	CASSYRDRGGYGYTF
15	TRBV29-1	.	many	TRBJ2-5	TGCAGCGTCGCGAAGGGGACCGAGGGCCAAGAGACCCAGTACTTC	CSVAKGTEGQETQYF
15	TRBV6-1	.	.	TRBJ1-4	TGTGCCAGCACCCAAACCGGTTCGCCGAATGAAAAACTGTTTTTT	CASTQTGSPNEKLFF
11	TRBV12-3/TRBV12-4	.	.	TRBJ2-5	TGTGCCAGCAGCCTAGGGGGACACGCGTACTTC	CASSLGGHAYF
13	TRBV3-1	.	.	TRBJ2-3	TGTGCCAGCAGCCAAGGGGATGCGCCTACGCAGTATTTT	CASSQGDAPTQYF
14	TRBV5-1	.	many	TRBJ2-5	TGCGCCAGCAGCTGGAAGGGCCCCCAAGAGACCCAGTACTTC	CASSWKGPQETQYF
13	TRBV7-9	.	many	TRBJ2-7	TGTGCCAGCAGTTTTGAAAGCTCCTACGAGCAGTACTTC	CASSFESSYEQYF
15	TRBV7-8	TRBD2	.	TRBJ2-3	TGTGCCAGCAGCTGGGGGGGAGAGGCTCGAGATACGCAGTATTTT	CASSWGGEARDTQYF
13	TRBV6-5	TRBD1	many	TRBJ1-2	TGTGCCAGCAGGGCAGGGGGCAACTATGGCTACACCTTC	CASRAGGNYGYTF
15	TRBV3-1	.	few	TRBJ2-5	TGTGCCAGCAGAATATTTGGAGCGGGTGGGGAGACCCAGTACTTC	CASRIFGAGGETQYF
19	TRBV14	TRBD2	.	TRBJ2-1	TGTGCCAGCAGCCAAGTTTTTCTAGCGGGGGACAGCTCCTACAATGAGCAGTTCTTC	CASSQVFLAGDSSYNEQFF
16	TRBV6-5	TRBD1	.	TRBJ2-3	TGTGCCAGCAGTCACTTTTTGACAGGGAGCACAGATACGCAGTATTTT	CASSHFLTGSTDTQYF
15	TRBV5-1	TRBD1	.	TRBJ1-1	TGCGCCAGCGGGATAACGGGACAGGGGGCCACTGAAGCTTTCTTT	CASGITGQGATEAFF
14	TRBV6-5	.	many	TRBJ2-1	TGTGCCAGCAGTTACCGGGACGAGAACAATGAGCAGTTCTTC	CASSYRDENNEQFF
13	TRBV24-1	.	many	TRBJ1-1	TGTGCCACCAGTGAAACGGAGAACACTGAAGCTTTCTTT	CATSETENTEAFF
15	TRBV30	TRBD1	.	TRBJ1-3	TGTGCCTGGAGGGGATTTGGGGACAGTCCTAACACCATATATTTT	CAWRGFGDSPNTIYF
16	TRBV11-3	.	.	TRBJ2-1	TGTGCCAGCAGCTTAGGGTACCCTACAGGGAACAATGAGCAGTTCTTC	CASSLGYPTGNNEQFF
18	TRBV5-6	TRBD1	many	TRBJ2-2	TGTGCCAGCAGCTTGGGAGGTGACAGGGGGATGAGGACCGGGGAGCTGTTTTTT	CASSLGGDRGMRTGELFF
16	TRBV7-9	.	few	TRBJ2-3	TGTGCCAGCAGCCCCTCGGTGAGGGGCCGGGCAGATACGCAGTATTTT	CASSPSVRGRADTQYF
15	TRBV3-1	TRBD2	few	TRBJ2-1	TGTGCCAGCAGCTTAAGGACTAGCGGTTTCAATGAGCAGTTCTTC	CASSLRTSGFNEQFF
13	TRBV25-1	TRBD1	many	TRBJ2-7	TGTGCCAGCAGGGGACAGGGGAGGTACGAGCAGTACTTC	CASRGQGRYEQYF
16	TRBV20-1	TRBD2	.	TRBJ2-1	TGCAGTGCTAGGCGAGGACTAGCGAGAGCCTACAATGAGCAGTTCTTC	CSARRGLARAYNEQFF
16	TRBV6-5	TRBD2	many	TRBJ2-2	TGTGCCAGCATTCGAGTTAGCGGGATTAACACCGGGGAGCTGTTTTTT	CASIRVSGINTGELFF
12	TRBV18	.	.	TRBJ1-5	TGTGCCAGCTCACCAGCTGGTCAGCCCCAGCATTTT	CASSPAGQPQHF